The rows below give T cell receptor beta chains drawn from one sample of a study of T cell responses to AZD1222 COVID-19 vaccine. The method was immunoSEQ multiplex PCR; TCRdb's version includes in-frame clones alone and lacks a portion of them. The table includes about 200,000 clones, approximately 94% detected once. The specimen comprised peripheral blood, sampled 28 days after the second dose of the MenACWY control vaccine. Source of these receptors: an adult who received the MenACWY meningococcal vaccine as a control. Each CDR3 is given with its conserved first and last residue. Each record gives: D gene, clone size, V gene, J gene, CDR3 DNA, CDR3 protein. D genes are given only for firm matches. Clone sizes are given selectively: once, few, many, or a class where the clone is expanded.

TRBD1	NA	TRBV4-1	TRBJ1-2	TGCGCCAGCAGCCAAGAACAGGGGGGATATGGCTACACCTTC	CASSQEQGGYGYTF
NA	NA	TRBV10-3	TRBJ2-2	TGTGCCATCAGTGAGTCGACGCTAGCGACGGCCGGGGAGCTGTTTTTT	CAISESTLATAGELFF
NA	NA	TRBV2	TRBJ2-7	TGTGCCAGCAGTGGTGACTTCTACGAGCAGTACTTC	CASSGDFYEQYF
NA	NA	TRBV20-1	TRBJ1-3	TGCAGTGCTGGGACTGGAAACACCATATATTTT	CSAGTGNTIYF
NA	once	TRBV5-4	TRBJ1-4	TGTGCCAGCAGCGTCGGTCGGGAGGGCCACGAAAAACTGTTTTTT	CASSVGREGHEKLFF
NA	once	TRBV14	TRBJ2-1	TGTGCCAGCAGCCAAGATTCGGGGCAGTTATCCTACAATGAGCAGTTCTTC	CASSQDSGQLSYNEQFF
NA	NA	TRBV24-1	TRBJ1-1	TGTGCCACCAGTGATAGTGGGACGAACACTGAAGCTTTCTTT	CATSDSGTNTEAFF
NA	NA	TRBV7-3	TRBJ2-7	TGTGCCAGCAGCTCGGGAGAGGGAGAGGACGAGCAGTACTTC	CASSSGEGEDEQYF
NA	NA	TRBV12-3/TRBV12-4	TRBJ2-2	TGTGCCAGCAGTTTAGAGGGCGGGGAGCTGTTTTTT	CASSLEGGELFF
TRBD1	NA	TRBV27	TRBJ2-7	TGTGCCAGCAAACCCGGGACAGATACCTACGAGCAGTACTTC	CASKPGTDTYEQYF
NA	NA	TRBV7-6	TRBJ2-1	TGTGCCAGCAGCTTCAGGCCACCTCTCCCGGGGAGTGAGCAGTTCTTC	CASSFRPPLPGSEQFF
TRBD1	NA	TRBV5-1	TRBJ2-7	TGCGCCAGCAGCGGGGGAACAGGGGCCTACGAGCAGTACTTC	CASSGGTGAYEQYF
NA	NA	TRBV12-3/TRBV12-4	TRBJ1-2	TGTGCCAGCAGTTACCCCGGCTATGGCTACACCTTC	CASSYPGYGYTF
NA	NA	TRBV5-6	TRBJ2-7	TGTGCCAGCAGCTTGGGGTCGTCCTACGAGCAGTACTTC	CASSLGSSYEQYF
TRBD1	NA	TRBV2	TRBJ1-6	TGTGCCAGCAGGGGACAGGGGAATCCACCCCTCCACTTT	CASRGQGNPPLHF
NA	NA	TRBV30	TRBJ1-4	TGTGCCTGGGCTAAGGGAGAAAAACTGTTTTTT	CAWAKGEKLFF
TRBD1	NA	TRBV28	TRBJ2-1	TGTGCCAGCAGAACCGGAGGGACAGGGGTCCGCCGCAATGAGCAGTTCTTC	CASRTGGTGVRRNEQFF
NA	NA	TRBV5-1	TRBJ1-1	TGCGCCAGCAGTAAACACGAGACCACTGAAGCTTTCTTT	CASSKHETTEAFF
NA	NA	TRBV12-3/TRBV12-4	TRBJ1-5	TGTGCCAGCAGTTTCACCGTCAATCAGCCCCAGCATTTT	CASSFTVNQPQHF
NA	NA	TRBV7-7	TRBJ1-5	TGTGCTAGCAGCTTAGCTCCCTGGACCAGAAGGCATTTT	CASSLAPWTRRHF
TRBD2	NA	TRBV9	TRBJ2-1	TGTGCCAGCAGCGTGACTAGCGGGGGCTACAATGAGCAGTTCTTC	CASSVTSGGYNEQFF
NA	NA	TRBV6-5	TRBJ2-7	TGTGCCAGCAGAGCAGGGGGGGATTCGGACGAGCAGTACTTC	CASRAGGDSDEQYF
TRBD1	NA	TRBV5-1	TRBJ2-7	TGCGCCAGCTGTTGCGGACAGGGCGACGAGCAGTACTTC	CASCCGQGDEQYF
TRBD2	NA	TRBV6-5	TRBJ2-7	TGTGCCAGCGGCCCCTTACTAGCGGGTACCTACGAGCAGTACTTC	CASGPLLAGTYEQYF
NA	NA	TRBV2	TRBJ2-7	TGTGCCAGCAGTGAGGTAGCCTACGAGCAGTACTTC	CASSEVAYEQYF
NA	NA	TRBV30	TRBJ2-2	TGTGCCTGGAGTCGGGCAGGGCGGAACACCGGGGAGCTGTTTTTT	CAWSRAGRNTGELFF
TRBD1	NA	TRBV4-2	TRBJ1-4	TGTGCCAGCAGTCTTAGCTACCGGGACAGCACTAATGAAAAACTGTTTTTT	CASSLSYRDSTNEKLFF
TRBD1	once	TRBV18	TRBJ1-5	TGTGCCAGCTCACTTAACGACGGACAGGGGAGCAATCAGCCCCAGCATTTT	CASSLNDGQGSNQPQHF
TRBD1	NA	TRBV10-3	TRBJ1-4	TGTGCCACCAGGGATAGGGACAGGGGGGAAAAACTGTTTTTT	CATRDRDRGEKLFF
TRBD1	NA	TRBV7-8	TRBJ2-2	TGTGCCAGCAGCCCGTCAGGGGGGAACACCGGGGAGCTGTTTTTT	CASSPSGGNTGELFF
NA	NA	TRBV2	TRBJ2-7	TGTGCCAGCACCCCCGTGGGCTACGAGCAGTACTTC	CASTPVGYEQYF
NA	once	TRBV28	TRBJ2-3	TGTGCCGGGGGGTCGGCGGGGAGTGACACAGATACGCAGTATTTT	CAGGSAGSDTDTQYF
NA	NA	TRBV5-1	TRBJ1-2	TGCGCCAGCTACGGACTTTGGTGGGATGGCTACACCTTC	CASYGLWWDGYTF
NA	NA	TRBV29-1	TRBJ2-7	TGCAGCGTTACGGGGCCCGGCGAGCAGTACTTC	CSVTGPGEQYF
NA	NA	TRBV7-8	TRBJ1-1	TGTGCCAGCAAGGTTGGAGGGTCCCCGAACACTGAAGCTTTCTTT	CASKVGGSPNTEAFF
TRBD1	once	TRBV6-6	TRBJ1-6	TGTGCCAGCAGTCCTACCTACCCGGGACAGGAAAATTCACCCCTCCACTTT	CASSPTYPGQENSPLHF
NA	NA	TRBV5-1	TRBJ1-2	TGCGCCAGCAGCGTCCCAAAGGGGGATGTTGACTATGGCTACACCTTC	CASSVPKGDVDYGYTF
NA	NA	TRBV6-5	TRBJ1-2	TGTGCCAGCAGTTACTCCGCTCCATCGGGGGCAGAAGGCTACACCTTC	CASSYSAPSGAEGYTF
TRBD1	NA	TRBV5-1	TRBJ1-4	TGCGCCAGCAGCTTGGGGCAGGGGGGTAAAAATGAAAAACTGTTTTTT	CASSLGQGGKNEKLFF
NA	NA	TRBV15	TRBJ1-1	TGTGCCACCAGCAAACAGGGGAACACTGAAGCTTTCTTT	CATSKQGNTEAFF
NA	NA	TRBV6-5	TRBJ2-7	TGTGCCAGCCCTTATATTTGCTACGAGCAGTACTTC	CASPYICYEQYF
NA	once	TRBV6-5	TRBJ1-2	TGTGCCGCGGGGTCGGGTAACTATGGCTACACCTTC	CAAGSGNYGYTF
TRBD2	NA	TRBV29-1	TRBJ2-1	TGCAGCGTGGGCCCCGGGACTAGGATCAATGAGCAGTTCTTC	CSVGPGTRINEQFF
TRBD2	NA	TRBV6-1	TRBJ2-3	TGTGCCAGCAGTGAAACGCAGGGAGGGAGCACAGATACGCAGTATTTT	CASSETQGGSTDTQYF
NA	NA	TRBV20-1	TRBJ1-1	TGCAGTGCTCTAGACACCACTGAAGCTTTCTTT	CSALDTTEAFF
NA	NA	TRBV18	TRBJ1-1	TGTGCCAGCTCACCAGTCGGAGCTGTGAACACTGAAGCTTTCTTT	CASSPVGAVNTEAFF
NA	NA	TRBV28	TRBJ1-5	TGTGCCAGTAGGGGGGGGAACAATCAGCCCCAGCATTTT	CASRGGNNQPQHF